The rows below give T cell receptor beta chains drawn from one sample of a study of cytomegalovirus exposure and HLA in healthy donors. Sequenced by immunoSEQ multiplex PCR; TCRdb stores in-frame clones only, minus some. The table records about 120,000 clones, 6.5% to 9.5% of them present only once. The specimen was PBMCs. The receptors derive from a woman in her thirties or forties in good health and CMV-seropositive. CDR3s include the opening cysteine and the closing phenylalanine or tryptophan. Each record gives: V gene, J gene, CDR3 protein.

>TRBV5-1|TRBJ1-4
CASSLGQTSTNEKLFF
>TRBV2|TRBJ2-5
CASSRITGLTRLYQETQYF
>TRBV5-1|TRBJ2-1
CASSPGQGNEQFF
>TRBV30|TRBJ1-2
CAWSARSRGYGYTF
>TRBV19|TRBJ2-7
CASSRWGGNYEQYF
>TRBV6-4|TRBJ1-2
CASSKSQGVDGYTF
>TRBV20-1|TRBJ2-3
CSARGLGTQYF
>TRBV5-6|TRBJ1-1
CASRGRGARTEAFF
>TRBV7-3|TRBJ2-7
CASRSSGGLSSYEQYF
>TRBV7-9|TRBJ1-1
CASSLGTGEGTEAFF
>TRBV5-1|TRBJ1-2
CASSLEQGSYGYTF
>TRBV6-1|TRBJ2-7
CASSYSRVYEQYF
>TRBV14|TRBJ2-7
CASSIGTGNYEQYF
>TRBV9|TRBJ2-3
CASSAGLLSTDTQYF
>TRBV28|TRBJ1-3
CASSGQGWDTIYF
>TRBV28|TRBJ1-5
CASSLLTHGGNQPQHF
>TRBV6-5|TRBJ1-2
CASSYSTANYGYTF
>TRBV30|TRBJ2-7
CAWSAGLGYEQYF
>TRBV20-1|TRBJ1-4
CGQRREKLFF
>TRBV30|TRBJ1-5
CAWSVRFGGLGSNQPQHF
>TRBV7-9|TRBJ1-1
CASSPSGQINTEAFF
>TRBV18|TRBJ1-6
CASSSGRGQNSPLHF
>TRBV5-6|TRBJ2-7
CASSTGKEYEEQYF
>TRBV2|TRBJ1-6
CASSEGQGQNSPLHF
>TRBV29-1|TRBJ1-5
CSVGRESNQPQHF
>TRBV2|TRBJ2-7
CASSEPGGLVYEQYF
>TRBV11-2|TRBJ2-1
CASSFIRVDSYNEQFF
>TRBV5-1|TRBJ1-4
CASSLGQNEKLFF
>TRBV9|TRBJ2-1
CASSPTYNEQFF
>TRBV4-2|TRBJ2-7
CASGKGRGSYEQYF
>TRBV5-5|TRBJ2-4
CASSFETGVENIQYF
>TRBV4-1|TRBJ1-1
CASSQDNRGVTEAFF
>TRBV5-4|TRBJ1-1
CASSSTGQGDTEAFF
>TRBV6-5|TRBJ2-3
CASSYPGIGTDTQYF
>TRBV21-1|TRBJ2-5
CASSNPVGGTETQYF